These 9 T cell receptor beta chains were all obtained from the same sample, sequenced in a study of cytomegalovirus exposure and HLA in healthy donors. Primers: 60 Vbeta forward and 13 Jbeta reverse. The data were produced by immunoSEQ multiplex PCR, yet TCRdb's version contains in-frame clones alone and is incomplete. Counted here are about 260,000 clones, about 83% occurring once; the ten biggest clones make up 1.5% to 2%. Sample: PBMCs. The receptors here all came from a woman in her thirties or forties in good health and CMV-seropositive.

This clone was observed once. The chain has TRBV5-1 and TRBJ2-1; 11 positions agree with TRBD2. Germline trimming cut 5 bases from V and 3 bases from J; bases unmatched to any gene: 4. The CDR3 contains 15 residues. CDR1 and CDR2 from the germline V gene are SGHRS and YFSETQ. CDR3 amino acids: CASRILAGDYNEQFF. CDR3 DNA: TGCGCCAGCAGAATACTAGCGGGAGACTACAATGAGCAGTTCTTC.

This CDR3 reads CASSADREKLFF. The DNA for the CDR3 is TGTGCCAGCAGCGCGGACAGGGAAAAACTGTTTTTT. The chain recombines TRBV5-4 with TRBJ1-4; 7 bases match TRBD1. The germline V gene encodes CDR1 SGHNT and CDR2 YYREEE (reference sequence). With 4 bases clipped from V and 8 bases from J, the junction kept 2 bases outside the gene matches. The CDR3 length is 12 residues.

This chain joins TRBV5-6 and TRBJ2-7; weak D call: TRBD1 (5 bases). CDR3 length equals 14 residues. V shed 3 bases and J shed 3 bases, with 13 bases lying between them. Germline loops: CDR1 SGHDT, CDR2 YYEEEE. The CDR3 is CASSSPSGHYEQYF. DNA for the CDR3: TGTGCCAGCAGCTCCCCGTCCGGACACTACGAGCAGTACTTC.

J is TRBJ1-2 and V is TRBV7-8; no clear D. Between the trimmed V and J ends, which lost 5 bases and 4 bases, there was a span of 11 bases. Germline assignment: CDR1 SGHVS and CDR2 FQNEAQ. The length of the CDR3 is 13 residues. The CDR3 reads CASSVTGLYGYTF. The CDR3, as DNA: TGTGCCAGCAGCGTAACTGGGCTCTATGGCTACACCTTC.

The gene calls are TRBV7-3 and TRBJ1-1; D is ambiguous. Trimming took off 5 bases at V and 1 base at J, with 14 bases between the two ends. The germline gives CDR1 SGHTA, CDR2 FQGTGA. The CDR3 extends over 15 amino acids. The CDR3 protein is CASSPRSGRNTEAFF. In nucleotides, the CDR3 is TGTGCCAGCAGCCCAAGGAGCGGGCGGAACACTGAAGCTTTCTTT.

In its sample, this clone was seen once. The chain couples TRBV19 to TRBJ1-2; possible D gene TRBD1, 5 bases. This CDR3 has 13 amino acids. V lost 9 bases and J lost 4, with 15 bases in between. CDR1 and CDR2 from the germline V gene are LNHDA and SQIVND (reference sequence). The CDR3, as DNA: TGTGCCAGCCGCTTGGCGGGGGGCTATGGCTACACCTTC. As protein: CASRLAGGYGYTF.

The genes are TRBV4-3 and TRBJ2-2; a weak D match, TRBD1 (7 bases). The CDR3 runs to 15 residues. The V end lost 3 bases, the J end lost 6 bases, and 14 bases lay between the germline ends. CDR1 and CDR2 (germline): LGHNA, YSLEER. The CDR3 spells CASSHNRGLSGELFF. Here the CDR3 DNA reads TGCGCCAGCAGCCATAACAGGGGACTTTCCGGGGAGCTGTTTTTT.

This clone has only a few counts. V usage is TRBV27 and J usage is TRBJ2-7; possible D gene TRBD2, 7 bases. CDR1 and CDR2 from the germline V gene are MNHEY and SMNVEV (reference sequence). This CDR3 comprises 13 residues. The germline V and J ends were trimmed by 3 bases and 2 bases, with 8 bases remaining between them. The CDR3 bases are TGTGCCAGCAGTTTGCGGGGGCCCTACGAGCAGTACTTC. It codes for CASSLRGPYEQYF.

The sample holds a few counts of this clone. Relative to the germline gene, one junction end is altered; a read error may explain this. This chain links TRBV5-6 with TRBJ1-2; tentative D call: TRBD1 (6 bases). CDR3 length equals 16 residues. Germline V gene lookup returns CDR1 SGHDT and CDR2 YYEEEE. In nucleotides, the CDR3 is TGTGCCAGCAACTTGGGAGGTTTGACGACCGGGGGGGCATACACCTTC. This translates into CASNLGGLTTGGAYTF.